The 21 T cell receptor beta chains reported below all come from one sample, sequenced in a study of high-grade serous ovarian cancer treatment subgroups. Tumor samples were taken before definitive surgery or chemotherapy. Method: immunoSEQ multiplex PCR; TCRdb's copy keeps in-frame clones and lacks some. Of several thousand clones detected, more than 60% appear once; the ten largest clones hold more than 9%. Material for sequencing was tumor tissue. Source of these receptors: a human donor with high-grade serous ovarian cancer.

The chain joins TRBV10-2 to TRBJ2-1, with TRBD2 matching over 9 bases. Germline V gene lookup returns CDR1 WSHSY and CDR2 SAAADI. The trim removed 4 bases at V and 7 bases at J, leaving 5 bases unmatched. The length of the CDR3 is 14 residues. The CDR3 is CASSGGLARNEQFF. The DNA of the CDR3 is TGCGCCAGCAGTGGTGGACTAGCGAGGAATGAGCAGTTCTTC.

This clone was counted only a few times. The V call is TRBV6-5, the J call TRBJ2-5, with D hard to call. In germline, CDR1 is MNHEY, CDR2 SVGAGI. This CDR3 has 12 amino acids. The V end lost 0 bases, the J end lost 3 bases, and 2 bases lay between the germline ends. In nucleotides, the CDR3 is TGTGCCAGCAGTTACTCCAAAGAGACCCAGTACTTC. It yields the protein CASSYSKETQYF.

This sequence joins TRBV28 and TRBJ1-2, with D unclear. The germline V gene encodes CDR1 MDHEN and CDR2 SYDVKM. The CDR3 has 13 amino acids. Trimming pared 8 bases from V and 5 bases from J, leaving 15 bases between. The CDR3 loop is CASAGGRRYGYTF. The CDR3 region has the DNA TGTGCCAGCGCGGGCGGCAGACGTTATGGCTACACCTTC.

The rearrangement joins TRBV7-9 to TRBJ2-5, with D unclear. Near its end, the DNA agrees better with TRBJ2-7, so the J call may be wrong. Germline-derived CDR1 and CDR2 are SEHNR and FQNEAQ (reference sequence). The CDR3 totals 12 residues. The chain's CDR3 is CASSLESYEQYF. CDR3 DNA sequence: TGTGCCAGCAGCTTAGAATCCTACGAGCAGTACTTC.

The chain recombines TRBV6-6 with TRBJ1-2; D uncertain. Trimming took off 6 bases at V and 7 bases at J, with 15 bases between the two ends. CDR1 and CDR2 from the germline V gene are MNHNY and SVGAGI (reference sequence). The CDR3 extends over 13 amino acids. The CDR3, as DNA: TGTGCCAGCAGACGGGTTCCGGAGGGTGGCTACACCTTC. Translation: CASRRVPEGGYTF.

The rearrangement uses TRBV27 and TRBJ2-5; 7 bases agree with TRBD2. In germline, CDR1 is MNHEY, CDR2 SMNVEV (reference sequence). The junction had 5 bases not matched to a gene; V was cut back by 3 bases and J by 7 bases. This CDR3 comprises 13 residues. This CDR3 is CASSLDRGVTQYF. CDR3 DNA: TGTGCCAGCAGTTTGGACCGGGGGGTGACCCAGTACTTC.

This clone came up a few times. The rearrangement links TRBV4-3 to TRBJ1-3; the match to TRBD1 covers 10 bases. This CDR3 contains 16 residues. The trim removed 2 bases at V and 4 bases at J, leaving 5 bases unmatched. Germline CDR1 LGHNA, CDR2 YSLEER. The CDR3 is CASSQYPGQGGNTIYF. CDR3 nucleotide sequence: TGCGCCAGCAGCCAATACCCGGGACAGGGGGGAAACACCATATATTTT.

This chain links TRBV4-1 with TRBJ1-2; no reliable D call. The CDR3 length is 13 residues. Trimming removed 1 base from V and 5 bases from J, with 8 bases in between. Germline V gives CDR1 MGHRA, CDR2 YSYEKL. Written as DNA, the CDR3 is TGCGCCAGCAGCCAAGTTGTGGGGTATGGCTACACCTTC. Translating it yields CASSQVVGYGYTF.

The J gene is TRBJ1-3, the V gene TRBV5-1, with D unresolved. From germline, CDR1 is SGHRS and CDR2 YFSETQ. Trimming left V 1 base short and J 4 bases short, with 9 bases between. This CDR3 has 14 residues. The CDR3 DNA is TGCGCCAGCAGCTTGAACCGGCAAGGAAACACCATATATTTT. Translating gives CASSLNRQGNTIYF. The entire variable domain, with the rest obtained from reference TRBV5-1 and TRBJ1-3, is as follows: KAGVTQTPRYLIKTRGQQVTLSCSPISGHRSVSWYQQTPGQGLQFLFEYFSETQRNKGNFPGRFSGRQFSNSRSEMNVSTLELGDSALYLCASSLNRQGNTIYFGEGSWLTVV.

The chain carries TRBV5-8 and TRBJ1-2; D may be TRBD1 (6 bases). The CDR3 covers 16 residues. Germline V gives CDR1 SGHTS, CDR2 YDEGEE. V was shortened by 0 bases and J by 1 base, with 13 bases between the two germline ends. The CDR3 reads CASSLGYRASNYGYTF. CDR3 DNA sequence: TGTGCCAGCAGCTTGGGTTACAGGGCAAGTAACTATGGCTACACCTTC.

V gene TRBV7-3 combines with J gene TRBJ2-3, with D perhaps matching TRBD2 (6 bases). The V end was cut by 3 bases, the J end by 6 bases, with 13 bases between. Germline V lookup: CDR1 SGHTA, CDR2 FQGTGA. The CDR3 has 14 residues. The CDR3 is CASSLGGITDTQYF. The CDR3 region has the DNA TGTGCCAGCAGCTTGGGCGGGATAACGGATACGCAGTATTTT.

CDR3 loop: CAISSGTGTSMAPLHF. CDR3 nucleotides: TGTGCCATCAGTTCCGGGACGGGGACCTCAATGGCACCCCTCCACTTT. This chain joins TRBV10-3 and TRBJ1-6, with D maybe TRBD1 (5 bases). Germline V gives CDR1 ENHRY, CDR2 SYGVKD. This CDR3 contains 16 residues. V gave up 5 bases and J gave up 11 bases, with 22 bases separating them.

The CDR3 DNA sequence: TGTGCCAGCAGCTACCGGGACAGGGGGTGGAATGAGCAGTTCTTC. Its translation is CASSYRDRGWNEQFF. The chain employs TRBV5-5 and TRBJ2-1; TRBD1 matches 11 bases. Germline V gives CDR1 SGHKS, CDR2 YYEKEE (reference sequence). The CDR3 is made up of 15 amino acids. V was pared by 3 bases and J by 7 bases, with 6 bases of the junction left unmatched.

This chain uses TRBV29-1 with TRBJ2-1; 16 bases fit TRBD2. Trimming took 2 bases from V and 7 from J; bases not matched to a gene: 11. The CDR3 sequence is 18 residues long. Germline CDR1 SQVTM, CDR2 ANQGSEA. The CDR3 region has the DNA TGCAGCGTTGAATCGGTGGGACTAGCGGGAGGGCGTAAAAATGAGCAGTTCTTC. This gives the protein CSVESVGLAGGRKNEQFF.

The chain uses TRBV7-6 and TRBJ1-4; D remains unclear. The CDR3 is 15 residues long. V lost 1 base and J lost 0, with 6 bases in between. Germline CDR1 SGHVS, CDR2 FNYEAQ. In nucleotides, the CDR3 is TGTGCCAGCAGCTTAGACAGATCAACTAATGAAAAACTGTTTTTT. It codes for CASSLDRSTNEKLFF.

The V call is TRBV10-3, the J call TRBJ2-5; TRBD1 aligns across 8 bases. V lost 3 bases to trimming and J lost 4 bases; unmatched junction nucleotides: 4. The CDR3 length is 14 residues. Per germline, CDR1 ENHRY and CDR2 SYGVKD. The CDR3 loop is CAISDPGQAETQYF. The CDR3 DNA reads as TGTGCCATCAGTGACCCGGGACAGGCAGAGACCCAGTACTTC.

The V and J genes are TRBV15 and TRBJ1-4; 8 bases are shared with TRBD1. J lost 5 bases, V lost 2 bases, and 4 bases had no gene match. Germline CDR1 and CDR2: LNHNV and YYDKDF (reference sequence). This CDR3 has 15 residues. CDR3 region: CATSRWGQENEKLFF. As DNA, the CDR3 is TGTGCCACCAGCAGATGGGGACAGGAAAATGAAAAACTGTTTTTT.

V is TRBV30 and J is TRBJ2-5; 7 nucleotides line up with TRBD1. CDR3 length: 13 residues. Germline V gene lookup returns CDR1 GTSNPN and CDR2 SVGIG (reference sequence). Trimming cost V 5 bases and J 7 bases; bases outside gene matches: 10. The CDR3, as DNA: TGTGCCTGGGCAGACAGGGCTGTAGGGACCCAGTACTTC. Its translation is CAWADRAVGTQYF. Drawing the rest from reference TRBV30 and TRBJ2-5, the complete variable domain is SQTIHQWPATLVQPVGSPLSLECTVEGTSNPNLYWYRQAAGRGLQLLFYSVGIGQISSEVPQNLSASRPQDRQFILSSKKLLLSDSGFYLCAWADRAVGTQYFGPGTRLLVL.

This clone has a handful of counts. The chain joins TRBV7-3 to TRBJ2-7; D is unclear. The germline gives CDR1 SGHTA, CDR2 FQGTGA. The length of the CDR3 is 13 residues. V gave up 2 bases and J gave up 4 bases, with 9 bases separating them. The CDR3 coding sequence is TGTGCCAGCAGCTTACTCTGGGGATACGAGCAGTACTTC. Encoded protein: CASSLLWGYEQYF. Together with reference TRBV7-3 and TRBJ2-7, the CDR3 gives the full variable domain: GAGVSQTPSNKVTEKGKYVELRCDPISGHTALYWYRQSLGQGPEFLIYFQGTGAADDSGLPNDRFFAVRPEGSVSTLKIQRTERGDSAVYLCASSLLWGYEQYFGPGTRLTVT.

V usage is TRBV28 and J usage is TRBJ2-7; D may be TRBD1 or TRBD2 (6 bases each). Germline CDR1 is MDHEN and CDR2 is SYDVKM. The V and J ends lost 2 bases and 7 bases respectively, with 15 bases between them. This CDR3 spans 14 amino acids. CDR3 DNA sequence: TGTGCCAGCAGTTTACAGGGGACTGCGAGGGAGCAGTACTTC. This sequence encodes CASSLQGTAREQYF.

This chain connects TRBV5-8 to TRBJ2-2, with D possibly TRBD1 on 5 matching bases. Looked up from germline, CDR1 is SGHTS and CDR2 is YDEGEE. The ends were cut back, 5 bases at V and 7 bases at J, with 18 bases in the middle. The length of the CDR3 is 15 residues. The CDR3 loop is CASSRGQTSRGELFF. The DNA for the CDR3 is TGTGCCAGCAGTAGAGGACAAACATCACGCGGGGAGCTGTTTTTT.